This T cell receptor (beta chain) is from a study of spatial heterogeneity in lung cancer. Time point meaning: blood at routine non-recurrence follow-up after resection. Whole RNA came from tumor, nontumor lung or frozen PBMC and was sequenced without being sorted. The CDR3 is made up of 15 amino acids. Per the germline V gene, CDR1 is MNHEY and CDR2 is SMNVEV (reference sequence). The ends were cut back, 3 bases at V and 2 bases at J, with 11 bases in the middle. Many counts were recorded for this clonotype. TCRdb fed the 5' RACE reads into MiXCR, producing one record per CDR3 protein. Of around 110,000 distinct CDR3 sequences in the sample, 9% to 15% were seen once.

The chain recombines TRBV27 with TRBJ1-5; D not certain. Specimen: PBMCs, collected at follow-up. This receptor was taken from a male donor with early-stage non-small cell lung cancer. The CDR3 loop is CASSFVGRGNQPQHF. CDR3 DNA sequence: TGTGCCAGCAGTTTCGTAGGGAGAGGCAATCAGCCCCAGCATTTT.